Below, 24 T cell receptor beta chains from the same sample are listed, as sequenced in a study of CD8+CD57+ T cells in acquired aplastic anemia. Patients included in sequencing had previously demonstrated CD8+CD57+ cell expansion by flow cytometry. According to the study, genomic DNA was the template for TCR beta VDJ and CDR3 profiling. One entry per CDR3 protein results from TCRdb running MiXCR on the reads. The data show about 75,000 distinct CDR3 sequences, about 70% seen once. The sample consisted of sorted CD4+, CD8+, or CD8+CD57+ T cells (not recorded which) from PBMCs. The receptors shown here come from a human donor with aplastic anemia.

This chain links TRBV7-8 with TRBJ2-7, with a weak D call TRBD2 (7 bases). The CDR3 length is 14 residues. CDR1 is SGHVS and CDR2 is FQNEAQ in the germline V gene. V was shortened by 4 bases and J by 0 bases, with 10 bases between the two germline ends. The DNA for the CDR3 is TGTGCCAGCAGCTCCGGGGGGCACTCCTACGAGCAGTACTTC. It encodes CASSSGGHSYEQYF.

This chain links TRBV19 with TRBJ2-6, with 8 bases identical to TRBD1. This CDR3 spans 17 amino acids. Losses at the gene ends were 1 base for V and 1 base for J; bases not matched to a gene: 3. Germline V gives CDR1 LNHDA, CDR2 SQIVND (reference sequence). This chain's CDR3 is CASSIGDRGSGANVLTF. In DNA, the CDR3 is TGTGCCAGTAGTATAGGAGACAGGGGATCTGGGGCCAACGTCCTGACTTTC.

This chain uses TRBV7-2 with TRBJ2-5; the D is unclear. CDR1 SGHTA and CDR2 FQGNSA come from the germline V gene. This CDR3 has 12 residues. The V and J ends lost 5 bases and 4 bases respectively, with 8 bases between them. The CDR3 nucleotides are TGTGCCAGCAGCCAACGACTAGAGACCCAGTACTTC. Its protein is CASSQRLETQYF. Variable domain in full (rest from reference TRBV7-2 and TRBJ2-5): GAGVSQSPSNKVTEKGKDVELRCDPISGHTALYWYRQSLGQGLEFLIYFQGNSAPDKSGLPSDRFSAERTGGSVSTLTIQRTQQEDSAVYLCASSQRLETQYFGPGTRLLVL.

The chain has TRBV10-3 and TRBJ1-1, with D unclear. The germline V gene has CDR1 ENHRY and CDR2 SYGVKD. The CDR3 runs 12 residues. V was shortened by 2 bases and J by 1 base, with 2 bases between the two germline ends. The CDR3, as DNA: TGTGCCATCAGTGAGAGGAACACTGAAGCTTTCTTT. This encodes CAISERNTEAFF.

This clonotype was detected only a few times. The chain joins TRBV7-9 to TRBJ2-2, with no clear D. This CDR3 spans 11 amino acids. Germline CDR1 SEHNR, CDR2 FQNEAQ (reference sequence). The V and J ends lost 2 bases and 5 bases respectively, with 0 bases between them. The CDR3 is CASSLTGELFF. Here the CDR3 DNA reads TGTGCCAGCAGCTTAACCGGGGAGCTGTTTTTT.

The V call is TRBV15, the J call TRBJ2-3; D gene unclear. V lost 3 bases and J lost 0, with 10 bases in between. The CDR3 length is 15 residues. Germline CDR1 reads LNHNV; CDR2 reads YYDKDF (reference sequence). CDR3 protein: CATSRATTSTDTQYF. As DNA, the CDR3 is TGTGCCACCAGCAGGGCAACAACTAGCACAGATACGCAGTATTTT.

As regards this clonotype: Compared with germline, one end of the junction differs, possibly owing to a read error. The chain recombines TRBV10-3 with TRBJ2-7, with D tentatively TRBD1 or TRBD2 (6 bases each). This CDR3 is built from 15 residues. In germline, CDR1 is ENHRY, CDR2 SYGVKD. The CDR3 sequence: CASSYSPGASYEQYF. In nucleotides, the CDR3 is TGTGCCAGCAGTTACTCGCCGGGGGCCTCCTACGAGCAGTACTTC.

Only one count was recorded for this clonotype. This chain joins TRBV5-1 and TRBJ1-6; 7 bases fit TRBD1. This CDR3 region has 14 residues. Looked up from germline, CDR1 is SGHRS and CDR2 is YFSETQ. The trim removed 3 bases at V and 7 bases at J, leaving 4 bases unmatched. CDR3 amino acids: CASSSGTVNSPLHF. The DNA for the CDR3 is TGCGCCAGCAGCTCCGGGACAGTAAATTCACCCCTCCACTTT. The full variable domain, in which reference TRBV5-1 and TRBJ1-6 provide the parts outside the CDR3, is KAGVTQTPRYLIKTRGQQVTLSCSPISGHRSVSWYQQTPGQGLQFLFEYFSETQRNKGNFPGRFSGRQFSNSRSEMNVSTLELGDSALYLCASSSGTVNSPLHFGNGTRLTVT.

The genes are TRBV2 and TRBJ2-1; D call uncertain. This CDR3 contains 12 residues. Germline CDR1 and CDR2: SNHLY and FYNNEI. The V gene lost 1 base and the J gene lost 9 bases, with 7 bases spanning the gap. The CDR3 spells CASSEEGIEQFF. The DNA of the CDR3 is TGTGCCAGCAGTGAAGAAGGAATTGAGCAGTTCTTC.

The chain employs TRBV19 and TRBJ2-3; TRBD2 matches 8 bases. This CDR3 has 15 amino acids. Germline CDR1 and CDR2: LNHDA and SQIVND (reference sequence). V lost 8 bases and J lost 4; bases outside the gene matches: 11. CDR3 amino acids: CASSTSGGRADTQYF. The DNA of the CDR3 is TGTGCCAGTTCTACAAGCGGGGGTCGAGCAGATACGCAGTATTTT.

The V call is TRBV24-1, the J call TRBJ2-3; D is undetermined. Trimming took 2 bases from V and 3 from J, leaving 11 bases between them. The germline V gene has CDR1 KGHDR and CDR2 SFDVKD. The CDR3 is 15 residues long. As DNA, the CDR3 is TGTGCCACCAGTGATTCATCACAGAGGACAGATACGCAGTATTTT. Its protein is CATSDSSQRTDTQYF.

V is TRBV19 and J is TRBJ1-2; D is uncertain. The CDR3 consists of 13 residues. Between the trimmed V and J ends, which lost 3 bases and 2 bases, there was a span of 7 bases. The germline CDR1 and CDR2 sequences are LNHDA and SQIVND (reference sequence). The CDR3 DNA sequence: TGTGCCAGTAGTATTGGCGGAAACTATGGCTACACCTTC. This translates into CASSIGGNYGYTF.

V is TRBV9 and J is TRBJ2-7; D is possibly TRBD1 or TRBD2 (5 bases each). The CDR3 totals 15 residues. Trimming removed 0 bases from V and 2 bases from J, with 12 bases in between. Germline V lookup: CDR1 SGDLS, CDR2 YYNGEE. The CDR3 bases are TGTGCCAGCAGCGTAGGCCCGGGACGGACCTACGAGCAGTACTTC. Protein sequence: CASSVGPGRTYEQYF.

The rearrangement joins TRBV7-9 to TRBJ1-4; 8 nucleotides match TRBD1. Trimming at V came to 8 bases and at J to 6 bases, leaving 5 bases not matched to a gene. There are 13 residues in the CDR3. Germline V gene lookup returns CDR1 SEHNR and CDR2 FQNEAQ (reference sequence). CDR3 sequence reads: CASQGAMDEKLFF. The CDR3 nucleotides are TGTGCCAGCCAGGGGGCGATGGATGAAAAACTGTTTTTT.

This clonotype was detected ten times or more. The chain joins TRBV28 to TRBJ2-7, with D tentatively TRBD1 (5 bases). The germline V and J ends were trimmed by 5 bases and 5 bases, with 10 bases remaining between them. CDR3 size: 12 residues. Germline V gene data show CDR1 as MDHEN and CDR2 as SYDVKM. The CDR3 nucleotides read TGTGCCAGCAGTCTTGTAGGGGACGAGCAGTACTTC. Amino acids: CASSLVGDEQYF. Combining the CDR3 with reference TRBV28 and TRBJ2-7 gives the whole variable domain DVKVTQSSRYLVKRTGEKVFLECVQDMDHENMFWYRQDPGLGLRLIYFSYDVKMKEKGDIPEGYSVSREKKERFSLILESASTNQTSMYLCASSLVGDEQYFGPGTRLTVT.

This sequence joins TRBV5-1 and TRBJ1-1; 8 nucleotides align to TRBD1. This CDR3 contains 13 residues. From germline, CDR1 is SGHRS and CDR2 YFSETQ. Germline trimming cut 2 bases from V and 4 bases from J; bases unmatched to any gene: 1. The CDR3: CASSFQGATEAFF. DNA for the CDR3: TGCGCCAGCAGCTTCCAGGGGGCCACTGAAGCTTTCTTT.

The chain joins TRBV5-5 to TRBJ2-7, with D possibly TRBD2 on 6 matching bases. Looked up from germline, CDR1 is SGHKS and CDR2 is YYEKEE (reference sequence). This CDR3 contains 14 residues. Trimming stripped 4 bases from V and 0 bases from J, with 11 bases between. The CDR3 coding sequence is TGTGCCAGCAGCCTGGGAGGCAGCTCCTACGAGCAGTACTTC. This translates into CASSLGGSSYEQYF.

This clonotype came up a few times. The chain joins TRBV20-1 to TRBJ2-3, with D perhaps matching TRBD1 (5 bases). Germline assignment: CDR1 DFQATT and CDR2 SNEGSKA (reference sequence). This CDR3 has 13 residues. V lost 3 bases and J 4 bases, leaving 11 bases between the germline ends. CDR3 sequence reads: CSASLLGPDTQYF. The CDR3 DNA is TGCAGTGCTAGTCTCCTGGGGCCAGATACGCAGTATTTT.

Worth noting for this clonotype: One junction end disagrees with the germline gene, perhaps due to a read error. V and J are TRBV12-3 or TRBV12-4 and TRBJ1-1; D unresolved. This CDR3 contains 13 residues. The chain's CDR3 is CASSLVKGAEAFF. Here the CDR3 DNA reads TGTGCCAGCAGTTTAGTGAAGGGCGCTGAAGCCTTCTTT.

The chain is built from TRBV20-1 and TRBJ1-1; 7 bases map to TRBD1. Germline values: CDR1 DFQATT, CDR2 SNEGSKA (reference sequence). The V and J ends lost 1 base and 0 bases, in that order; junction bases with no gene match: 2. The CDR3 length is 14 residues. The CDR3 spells CSARVGGMNTEAFF. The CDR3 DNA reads TGCAGTGCTAGAGTAGGGGGCATGAACACTGAAGCTTTCTTT.

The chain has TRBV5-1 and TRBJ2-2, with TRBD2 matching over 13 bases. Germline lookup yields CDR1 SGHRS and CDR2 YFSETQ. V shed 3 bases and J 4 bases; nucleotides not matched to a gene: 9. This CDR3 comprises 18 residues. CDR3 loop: CASSSILAGGPLTGELFF. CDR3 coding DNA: TGCGCCAGCAGCTCAATACTAGCGGGAGGGCCCCTCACCGGGGAGCTGTTTTTT.

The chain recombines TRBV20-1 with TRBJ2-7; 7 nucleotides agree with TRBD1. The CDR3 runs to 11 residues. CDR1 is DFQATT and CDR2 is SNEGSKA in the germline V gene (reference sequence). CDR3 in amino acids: CSVVGGDEQYF. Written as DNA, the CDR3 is TGCAGCGTAGTAGGGGGCGACGAGCAGTACTTC.

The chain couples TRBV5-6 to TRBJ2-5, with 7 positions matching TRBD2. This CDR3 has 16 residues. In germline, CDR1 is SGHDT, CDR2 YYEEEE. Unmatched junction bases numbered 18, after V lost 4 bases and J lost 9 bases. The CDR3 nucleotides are TGTGCCAGCAGCGGAAGCGGGACTCCCCGACCGGAGGCCCAGTACTTC. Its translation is CASSGSGTPRPEAQYF.

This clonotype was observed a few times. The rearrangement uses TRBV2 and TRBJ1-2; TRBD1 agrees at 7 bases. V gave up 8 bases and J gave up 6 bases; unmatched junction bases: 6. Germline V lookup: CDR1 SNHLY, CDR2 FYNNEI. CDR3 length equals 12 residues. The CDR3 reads CASLLGQNGYTF. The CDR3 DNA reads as TGTGCCAGCCTGCTGGGACAGAATGGCTACACCTTC.